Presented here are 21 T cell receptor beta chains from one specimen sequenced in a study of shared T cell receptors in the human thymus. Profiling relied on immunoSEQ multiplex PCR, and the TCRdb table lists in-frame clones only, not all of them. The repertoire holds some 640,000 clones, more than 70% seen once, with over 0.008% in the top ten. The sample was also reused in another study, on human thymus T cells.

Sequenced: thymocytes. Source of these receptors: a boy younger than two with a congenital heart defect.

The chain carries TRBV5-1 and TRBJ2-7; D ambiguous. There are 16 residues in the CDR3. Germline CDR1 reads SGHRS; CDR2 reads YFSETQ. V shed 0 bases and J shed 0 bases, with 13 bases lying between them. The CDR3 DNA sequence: TGCGCCAGCAGCTTGGCCCCCGTCTTTAGCTCCTACGAGCAGTACTTC. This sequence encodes CASSLAPVFSSYEQYF.

CDR3 loop: CASSLVTATSFTDTQYF. CDR3 DNA: TGTGCCAGCAGCTTAGTAACAGCAACTTCCTTCACAGATACGCAGTATTTT. The chain carries TRBV7-2 and TRBJ2-3; D gene uncertain. Germline lookup yields CDR1 SGHTA and CDR2 FQGNSA. V lost 1 base, J lost 2 bases, and 16 bases lay in between. The CDR3 length is 17 residues.

The CDR3 loop reads CASSLEVGGANGYTF. The CDR3 DNA reads TGTGCCAGCAGCTTAGAGGTGGGGGGGGCCAATGGCTACACCTTC. This chain links TRBV7-9 with TRBJ1-2; possible D gene TRBD1, 6 bases. This CDR3 contains 15 residues. Germline-derived CDR1 and CDR2 are SEHNR and FQNEAQ (reference sequence). With 1 base removed from V and 6 bases from J, the gap between germline ends came to 15 bases.

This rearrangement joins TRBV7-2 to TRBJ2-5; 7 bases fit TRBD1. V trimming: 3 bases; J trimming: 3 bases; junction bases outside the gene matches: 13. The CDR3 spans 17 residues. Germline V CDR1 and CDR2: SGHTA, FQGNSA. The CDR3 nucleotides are TGTGCCAGCAGCTTGGGAACTAAACAGGGGTTTAAAGAGACCCAGTACTTC. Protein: CASSLGTKQGFKETQYF.

Here the CDR3 reads CASSLRVLQPQHF. The CDR3 coding sequence is TGTGCCAGCAGCCTCAGGGTCCTTCAGCCCCAGCATTTT. This chain joins TRBV5-8 and TRBJ1-5, with D perhaps TRBD1 (5 bases). CDR3 size: 13 residues. The V and J ends lost 4 bases and 6 bases respectively, with 11 bases between them. In germline, CDR1 is SGHTS, CDR2 YDEGEE.

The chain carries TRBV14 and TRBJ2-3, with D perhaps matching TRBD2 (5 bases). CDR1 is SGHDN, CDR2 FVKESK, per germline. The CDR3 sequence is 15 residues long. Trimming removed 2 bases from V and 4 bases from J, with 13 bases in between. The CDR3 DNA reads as TGTGCCAGCAGCCAAAAACCGGGGATGGCAGATACGCAGTATTTT. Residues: CASSQKPGMADTQYF.

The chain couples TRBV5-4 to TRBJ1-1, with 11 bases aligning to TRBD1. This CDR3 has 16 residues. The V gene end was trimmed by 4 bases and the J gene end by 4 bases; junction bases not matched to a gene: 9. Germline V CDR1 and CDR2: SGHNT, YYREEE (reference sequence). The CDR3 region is CASSVDRGLRSTEAFF. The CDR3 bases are TGTGCCAGCAGCGTGGACAGGGGGCTCCGAAGCACTGAAGCTTTCTTT.

CDR3 protein: CASSEAPRRQSYNSPLHF. CDR3 sequence (DNA): TGTGCCAGCAGTGAAGCGCCCCGACGACAAAGTTATAATTCACCCCTCCACTTT. The chain combines TRBV6-1 with TRBJ1-6; the D is unclear. The CDR3 spans 18 residues. Germline CDR1 and CDR2: MNHNS and SASEGT. The V gene lost 0 bases and the J gene lost 4 bases, with 16 bases spanning the gap.

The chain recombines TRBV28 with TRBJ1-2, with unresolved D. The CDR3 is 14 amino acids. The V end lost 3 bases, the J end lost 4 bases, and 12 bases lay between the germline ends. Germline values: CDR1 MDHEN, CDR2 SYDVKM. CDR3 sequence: CASSLTERIYGYTF. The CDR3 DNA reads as TGTGCCAGCAGTTTGACGGAGAGGATCTATGGCTACACCTTC.

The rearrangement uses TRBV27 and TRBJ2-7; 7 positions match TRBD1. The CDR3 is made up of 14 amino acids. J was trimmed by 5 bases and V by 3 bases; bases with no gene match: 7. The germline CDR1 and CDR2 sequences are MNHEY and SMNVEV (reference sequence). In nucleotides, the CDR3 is TGTGCCAGCAGTTTTTCCGAACAGGGGAACGAGCAGTACTTC. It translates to CASSFSEQGNEQYF.

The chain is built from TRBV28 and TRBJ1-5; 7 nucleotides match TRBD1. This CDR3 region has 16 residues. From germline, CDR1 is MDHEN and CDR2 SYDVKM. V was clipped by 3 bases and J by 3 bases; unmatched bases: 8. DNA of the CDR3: TGTGCCAGCAGTTTGGATCCACAGGGGTACAATCAGCCCCAGCATTTT. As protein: CASSLDPQGYNQPQHF.

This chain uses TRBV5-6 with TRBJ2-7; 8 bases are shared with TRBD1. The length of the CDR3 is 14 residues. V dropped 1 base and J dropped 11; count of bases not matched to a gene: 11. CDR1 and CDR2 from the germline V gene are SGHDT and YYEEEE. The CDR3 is CASSLRGGQVSEYF. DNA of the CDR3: TGTGCCAGCAGCTTGAGAGGGGGACAGGTTTCAGAGTACTTC.

In nucleotides, the CDR3 is TGTGCCAGCGGACTGGCCGGGAGCTCCTACAATGAGCAGTTCTTC. This translates into CASGLAGSSYNEQFF. The chain recombines TRBV9 with TRBJ2-1; weak D call: TRBD2 (6 bases). The CDR3 is 15 amino acids. Trimming removed 7 bases from V and 0 bases from J, with 14 bases in between. In germline, CDR1 is SGDLS, CDR2 YYNGEE.

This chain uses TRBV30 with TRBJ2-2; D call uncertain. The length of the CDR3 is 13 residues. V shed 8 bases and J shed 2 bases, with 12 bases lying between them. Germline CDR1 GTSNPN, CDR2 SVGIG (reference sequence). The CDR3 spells CARRSGNTGELFF. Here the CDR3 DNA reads TGTGCCCGAAGGAGTGGTAACACCGGGGAGCTGTTTTTT.

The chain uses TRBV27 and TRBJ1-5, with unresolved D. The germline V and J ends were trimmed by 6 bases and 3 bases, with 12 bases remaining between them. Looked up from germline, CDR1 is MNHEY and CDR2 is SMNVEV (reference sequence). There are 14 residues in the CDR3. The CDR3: CASSPGRDNQPQHF. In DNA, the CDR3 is TGTGCCAGCAGCCCTGGGAGGGACAATCAGCCCCAGCATTTT.

Written as DNA, the CDR3 is TGTGCCAGCAGTTTAATTTTCGGACAGAACACTGAAGCTTTCTTT. Encoded protein: CASSLIFGQNTEAFF. The V and J genes are TRBV27 and TRBJ1-1; tentatively, D is TRBD1 (5 bases). Trimming took off 2 bases at V and 1 base at J, with 11 bases between the two ends. Germline V gene sequence: CDR1 MNHEY, CDR2 SMNVEV (reference sequence). The CDR3 is 15 residues long.

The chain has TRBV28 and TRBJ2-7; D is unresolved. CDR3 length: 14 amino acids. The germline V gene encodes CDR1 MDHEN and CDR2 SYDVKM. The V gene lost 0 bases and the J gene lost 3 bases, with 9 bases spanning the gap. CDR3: CASSLCNGSYEQYF. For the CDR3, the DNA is TGTGCCAGCAGTTTATGCAACGGTAGCTACGAGCAGTACTTC.

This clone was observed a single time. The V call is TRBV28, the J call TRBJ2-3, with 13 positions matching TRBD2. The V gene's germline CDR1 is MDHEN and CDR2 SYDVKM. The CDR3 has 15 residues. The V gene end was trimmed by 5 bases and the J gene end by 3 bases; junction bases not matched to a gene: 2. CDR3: CASSQTSGGTDTQYF. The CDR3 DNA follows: TGTGCCAGCAGTCAGACTAGCGGGGGGACAGATACGCAGTATTTT.

CDR3 DNA sequence: TGTGCCAGCTGCTCACCGGGACACAACCCTGAAGAGCAGTACTTC. As protein: CASCSPGHNPEEQYF. The chain is built from TRBV27 and TRBJ2-7; tentatively, D is TRBD1 (6 bases). Germline CDR1 and CDR2: MNHEY and SMNVEV (reference sequence). With 8 bases removed from V and 7 bases from J, the gap between germline ends came to 24 bases. The CDR3 contains 15 residues.

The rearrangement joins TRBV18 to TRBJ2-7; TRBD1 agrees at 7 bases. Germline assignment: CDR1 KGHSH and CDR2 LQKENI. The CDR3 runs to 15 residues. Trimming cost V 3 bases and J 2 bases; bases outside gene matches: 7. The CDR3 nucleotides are TGTGCCAGCTCACCCCCCGGGACAGCCCCCTACGAGCAGTACTTC. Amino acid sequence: CASSPPGTAPYEQYF.

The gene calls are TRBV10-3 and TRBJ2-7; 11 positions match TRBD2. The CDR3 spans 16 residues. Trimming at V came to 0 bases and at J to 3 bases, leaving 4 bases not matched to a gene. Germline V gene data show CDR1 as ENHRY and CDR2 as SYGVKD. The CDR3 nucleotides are TGTGCCATCAGTGAGTCTATGACTAGCGGGAACTACGAGCAGTACTTC. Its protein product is CAISESMTSGNYEQYF.